Below, 15 T cell receptor beta chains from the same sample are listed, as sequenced in a study of cytomegalovirus exposure and HLA in healthy donors. With 60 Vbeta and 13 Jbeta primers, the PCR was carried out. The repertoire was sequenced with immunoSEQ multiplex PCR; TCRdb's copy has only in-frame clones and lacks some. The data contain approximately 130,000 clones, approximately 80% of them singletons. Input material: PBMCs. These receptor sequences come from a middle-aged woman in good health and CMV-seronegative.

This clone occurred a few times. Within the sample, other DNA sequences also encode this same CDR3. The J gene is TRBJ1-1, the V gene TRBV4-2, with unresolved D. This CDR3 is 16 amino acids long. V was pared by 4 bases and J by 2 bases, with 17 bases between. The germline CDR1 and CDR2 sequences are LGHNA and YNFKEQ. The CDR3 protein is CASSPPLGGLNTEAFF. The CDR3 region has the DNA TGTGCCAGCAGCCCTCCCCTCGGAGGACTTAACACTGAAGCTTTCTTT.

The rearrangement joins TRBV7-8 to TRBJ2-5; 12 positions match TRBD2. The V and J ends lost 3 bases and 0 bases, in that order; junction bases with no gene match: 2. The CDR3 runs 16 residues. Germline assignment: CDR1 SGHVS and CDR2 FQNEAQ. The CDR3 DNA reads TGTGCCAGCAGCTTCCTAGCGGGAGGGTACCAAGAGACCCAGTACTTC. Translated: CASSFLAGGYQETQYF.

This sequence joins TRBV18 and TRBJ2-2, with TRBD1 as a possible D gene (6 bases). V lost 3 bases and J lost 0, with 11 bases in between. The CDR3 totals 16 residues. Germline V lookup: CDR1 KGHSH, CDR2 LQKENI. CDR3 sequence: CASSPSGTPNTGELFF. The DNA of the CDR3 is TGTGCCAGCTCACCGTCCGGGACACCGAACACCGGGGAGCTGTTTTTT.

Turning to this clone: This sample includes further DNA sequences coding for the same CDR3. CDR3 coding DNA: TGTGCCAGCAGCTTAGGGGGGCCTGTGGGAAATGAGCAGTTCTTC. This sequence encodes CASSLGGPVGNEQFF. The rearrangement joins TRBV7-6 to TRBJ2-1, with D possibly TRBD1 on 6 matching bases. CDR3 size: 15 residues. The germline V gene has CDR1 SGHVS and CDR2 FNYEAQ. V lost 1 base, J lost 7 bases, and 14 bases lay in between.

The V call is TRBV7-8, the J call TRBJ1-1, with TRBD1 as a possible D gene (6 bases). The germline V and J ends were trimmed by 5 bases and 0 bases, with 19 bases remaining between them. The CDR3 is 17 residues long. Germline V gene sequence: CDR1 SGHVS, CDR2 FQNEAQ. This CDR3 reads CASSQWPGQLMNTEAFF. Written as DNA, the CDR3 is TGTGCCAGCAGCCAGTGGCCCGGACAGCTCATGAACACTGAAGCTTTCTTT.

The chain combines TRBV5-1 with TRBJ1-4; D is possibly TRBD1 (5 bases). Germline V CDR1 and CDR2: SGHRS, YFSETQ. V was pared by 4 bases and J by 8 bases, with 24 bases between. The CDR3 spans 17 residues. The CDR3 protein is CASSGDGFGGSSEKLFF. CDR3 sequence (DNA): TGCGCCAGCAGCGGTGACGGCTTCGGGGGATCTTCCGAAAAACTGTTTTTT.

This chain connects TRBV7-9 to TRBJ1-5; 8 bases are shared with TRBD1. Trimming at V came to 5 bases and at J to 11 bases, leaving 5 bases not matched to a gene. From germline, CDR1 is SEHNR and CDR2 FQNEAQ (reference sequence). This CDR3 spans 12 amino acids. The CDR3 region is CASSRQGRAQHF. CDR3 nucleotide sequence: TGTGCCAGCAGCCGACAGGGGAGGGCCCAGCATTTT.

The chain links TRBV5-1 to TRBJ1-4; D remains ambiguous. Trimming shortened V by 2 bases and J by 8 bases, and 10 bases separated the two germline ends. Germline CDR1 reads SGHRS; CDR2 reads YFSETQ. This CDR3 is built from 13 residues. In DNA form, the CDR3 reads TGCGCCAGCAGCTTAGGCCAGCGGGAAAAACTGTTTTTT. Amino acids: CASSLGQREKLFF.

CDR3 protein: CASSPGQNSYNEQFF. The CDR3 region has the DNA TGTGCCAGCAGCCCGGGACAGAACTCCTACAATGAGCAGTTCTTC. The chain couples TRBV7-3 to TRBJ2-1; 7 positions match TRBD1. The CDR3 sequence is 15 residues long. V lost 5 bases, J lost 0 bases, and 4 bases stayed unmatched. The V gene's germline CDR1 is SGHTA and CDR2 FQGTGA. Drawing the rest from reference TRBV7-3 and TRBJ2-1, the complete variable domain is GAGVSQTPSNKVTEKGKYVELRCDPISGHTALYWYRQSLGQGPEFLIYFQGTGAADDSGLPNDRFFAVRPEGSVSTLKIQRTERGDSAVYLCASSPGQNSYNEQFFGPGTRLTVL.

V is TRBV19 and J is TRBJ2-5; possibly TRBD2 for D (5 bases). Germline V CDR1 and CDR2: LNHDA, SQIVND (reference sequence). The CDR3 runs to 16 residues. V shed 2 bases and J shed 2 bases, with 15 bases lying between them. The CDR3 sequence: CASSIYATTGQETQYF. In DNA form, the CDR3 reads TGTGCCAGTAGTATATACGCTACAACGGGGCAAGAGACCCAGTACTTC.

The chain combines TRBV5-1 with TRBJ1-1; D gene ambiguous. CDR3 size: 13 residues. Trimming shortened V by 1 base and J by 2 bases, and 6 bases separated the two germline ends. Germline assignment: CDR1 SGHRS and CDR2 YFSETQ. The CDR3 DNA reads TGCGCCAGCAGCTTGAATTCAAACACTGAAGCTTTCTTT. It codes for CASSLNSNTEAFF.

V gene TRBV2 combines with J gene TRBJ2-2, with TRBD1 identical over 9 bases. This CDR3 has 14 residues. V trimming: 6 bases; J trimming: 1 base; junction bases outside the gene matches: 0. From germline, CDR1 is SNHLY and CDR2 FYNNEI. The CDR3 DNA sequence: TGTGCCAGCAGGGGACAGGGGAACACCGGGGAGCTGTTTTTT. Its protein is CASRGQGNTGELFF. Filled out from reference TRBV2 and TRBJ2-2, the complete variable domain reads EPEVTQTPSHQVTQMGQEVILRCVPISNHLYFYWYRQILGQKVEFLVSFYNNEISEKSEIFDDQFSVERPDGSNFTLKIRSTKLEDSAMYFCASRGQGNTGELFFGEGSRLTVL.

The chain carries TRBV2 and TRBJ2-5, with D possibly matching TRBD2 (5 bases). The germline V gene has CDR1 SNHLY and CDR2 FYNNEI. The CDR3 totals 14 residues. The V gene lost 1 base and the J gene lost 1 base, with 7 bases spanning the gap. This CDR3 is CASSEEAGQETQYF. CDR3 DNA sequence: TGTGCCAGCAGTGAAGAGGCGGGCCAAGAGACCCAGTACTTC.

V is TRBV29-1 and J is TRBJ2-1; D possibly corresponds to TRBD2 (5 bases). The V gene lost 8 bases and the J gene lost 2 bases, with 10 bases spanning the gap. The CDR3 loop spans 12 amino acids. Germline CDR1 reads SQVTM; CDR2 reads ANQGSEA. DNA of the CDR3: TGCAGCTCCGCCGGGGCCTACAATGAGCAGTTCTTC. Protein: CSSAGAYNEQFF.

V and J are TRBV5-1 and TRBJ1-2, with 9 bases aligning to TRBD1. The CDR3 loop spans 14 amino acids. Germline V gene data show CDR1 as SGHRS and CDR2 as YFSETQ. Unmatched junction bases numbered 7, after V lost 4 bases and J lost 6 bases. CDR3 loop: CASSKDRGYDGYTF. CDR3 DNA sequence: TGCGCCAGCAGCAAGGACAGGGGCTATGATGGCTACACCTTC. Together with reference TRBV5-1 and TRBJ1-2, the CDR3 gives the full variable domain: KAGVTQTPRYLIKTRGQQVTLSCSPISGHRSVSWYQQTPGQGLQFLFEYFSETQRNKGNFPGRFSGRQFSNSRSEMNVSTLELGDSALYLCASSKDRGYDGYTFGSGTRLTVV.